This T cell receptor beta chain was captured in a study of identical twins (dated by TCRdb to 2016 to 2017). Describing the broader study: The study deep-sequenced TCR alpha and beta repertoires from monozygotic twins, unrelated adults of various ages and cord blood to test whether fetal clonotypes persist. Replicate twin experiments were performed at different times using different library preparation protocols to rule out contamination. Summary of the overall study and its limitations: Compared with coincidental sharing between unrelated individuals, out-of-frame TCR alpha sequences shared between twins showed an excess of sequences with low generation probability. Because the same donors could not be followed over many years, the conclusions depended on cross-sectional statistical analysis. Abundant cord blood beta clonotypes carried fewer insertions; young adult naive repertoires showed a weaker similar trend, while memory repertoires showed none. Zero-insertion analyses could be partly confounded by invariant T cells such as MAIT and iNKT, although diverse VJ usage argued against such confounding for most clonotypes. In monozygotic twins, out-of-frame TCR alpha sharing was systematically underestimated by recombination models, although the models agreed with sharing between unrelated individuals. In beta out-of-frame sequences, excess twin sharing was weaker, because having fewer shared sequences lowered the signal-to-noise ratio.

This clonotype was recorded many times. The clone's antigen remains unknown. No much larger clone exists at a distance of one base, and base qualities are not known. Library creation used 5' RACE. TCRdb names Illumina HiSeq 2000 as the instrument used. A universal primer binding site was added through template switching, and the final cDNA carried a unique molecular identifier so that TCR cDNA molecules could be counted accurately. Specific primers in the conserved constant-segment region were used to synthesize first-strand cDNA for TCR alpha and beta chains. To control for contamination, every cDNA library was double barcoded, receiving both a SMART-Mk sample barcode and Illumina barcodes. TruSeq adapter sequences, together with Illumina sample barcodes, were added in two successive PCR steps. TCR alpha and beta cDNA libraries were sequenced on the Illumina HiSeq platform with custom primers. The source study handled its data this way. Unique molecular identifiers were extracted from raw reads with MiGEC, and CDR3 positions were determined with MiXCR. For each individual, recombination models were inferred using an EM algorithm with the repgenHMM and IGoR tools. Shared clonotype analysis was performed with the tcR package in R, normalizing sharing by the product of cloneset sizes. To study raw recombination free of thymic and clonal selection effects, out-of-frame nonproductive sequences were analyzed. Clones were called with MiXCR by TCRdb after fastp trimmed the public reads at Q25, and only in-frame beta chains were retained. Records with the same CDR3 protein are collapsed into one entry carrying the most frequent genes and DNA. The V and J calls and clone size are TCRdb's, not the authors'. This sample lists a few hundred thousand distinct CDR3 sequences; about a fifth were detected once. Of the sample, roughly 12% is held by the ten largest clones.

Every donor in the study was a healthy Caucasian. Three unrelated non-twin adults were also sequenced: a male aged 18 to 30, a male aged 50 to 60 and a female aged 50 to 60. Miltenyi CD45RO+ enrichment and human naive T-cell isolation kits were used to isolate memory (CD45RO+) and naive T cells from PBMC. Including the terminal cysteine and phenylalanine, the CDR3 comprises 13 residues. Only the CDR3 DNA is retained, 39 bases long and in frame from the first base. CDR1 is given as SGHRS and CDR2 as YFSETQ, both from the germline V gene. V lost 0 bases and J lost 0 bases; the stretch between them is 3 bases long.

This sequence uses TRBV5-1 and TRBJ1-1; the D gene is unclear. Sequences were obtained from naive T cells sorted from blood. The cell subset or site label here, explained by the study, means: cells isolated with a human naive T-cell isolation kit. The sequence was obtained from a man over 45 in good health. The sequence in DNA is TGCGCCAGCAGCTTGGCCTTGAACACTGAAGCTTTCTTT. The resulting protein is CASSLALNTEAFF.